The 20 T cell receptor beta chains presented below share a single source sample, sequenced in a study of blood T cell repertoires in COVID-19. Some clones are missing from TCRdb's copy, which holds only in-frame ones; the method was immunoSEQ multiplex PCR. The sample records some 220,000 clones, about 80% being singletons. Source material: peripheral blood. These receptors were taken from a woman aged 60-75 years with acute or convalescent COVID-19.

The gene calls are TRBV2 and TRBJ2-7; the match to TRBD1 covers 9 bases. The CDR3 extends over 15 amino acids. The V and J ends lost 6 bases and 1 base, in that order; junction bases with no gene match: 7. Germline-derived CDR1 and CDR2 are SNHLY and FYNNEI. This CDR3 is CASSLGQGPSYEQYF. In DNA, the CDR3 is TGTGCCAGCAGCCTAGGACAGGGGCCATCCTACGAGCAGTACTTC.

The CDR3 bases are TGTGCCAGCAGTGTAGGGGGCCTACGAGGCTACACCTTC. Its protein is CASSVGGLRGYTF. The chain couples TRBV2 to TRBJ1-2; the match to TRBD1 covers 7 bases. Trimming took 4 bases from V and 8 from J; bases not matched to a gene: 7. Per the germline V gene, CDR1 is SNHLY and CDR2 is FYNNEI. The CDR3 runs 13 residues.

CDR3 coding DNA: TGTGCCAGCTCGGGGGGAGGGAACACTGAAGCTTTCTTT. Translating it yields CASSGGGNTEAFF. The V gene is TRBV28, the J gene TRBJ1-1; TRBD1 might be the D (5 bases). V was cut by 8 bases and J by 1 base, with 11 bases left in between. The CDR3 sequence is 13 residues long. CDR1 and CDR2 (germline): MDHEN, SYDVKM.

The chain combines TRBV9 with TRBJ2-3, with D uncertain. Germline V gives CDR1 SGDLS, CDR2 YYNGEE. There are 15 residues in the CDR3. Trimming left V 0 bases short and J 0 bases short, with 8 bases between. CDR3 in DNA: TGTGCCAGCAGCGTAGCCCCTTTTAGCACAGATACGCAGTATTTT. Encoded protein: CASSVAPFSTDTQYF.

This clone appeared many times. The chain is built from TRBV6-2 or TRBV6-3 and TRBJ2-1; 10 nucleotides align to TRBD2. The CDR3 is 15 amino acids. The germline CDR1 and CDR2 sequences are MNHEY and SVGEGT. V dropped 5 bases and J dropped 8; count of bases not matched to a gene: 9. CDR3 region: CASSKLPGTSDEQFF. In DNA form, the CDR3 reads TGTGCCAGCAGTAAACTACCCGGGACTAGCGATGAGCAGTTCTTC.

This chain links TRBV9 with TRBJ1-2; tentative D call: TRBD1 (5 bases). The CDR3 contains 15 residues. Trimming pared 2 bases from V and 1 base from J, leaving 12 bases between. CDR1 is SGDLS and CDR2 is YYNGEE in the germline V gene. Here the CDR3 reads CASSVLSQGNYGYTF. The CDR3 coding sequence is TGTGCCAGCAGCGTCCTGTCCCAGGGTAACTATGGCTACACCTTC.

In its sample, this clone was seen once. The chain carries TRBV6-2 or TRBV6-3 and TRBJ2-1; 7 positions match TRBD2. This CDR3 has 12 amino acids. V shed 5 bases and J 12 bases; nucleotides not matched to a gene: 7. CDR1 and CDR2 (germline): MNHEY, SVGEGT. The CDR3 nucleotides read TGTGCCAGCAGTCCCTCTAGCGGTCGGCAGTTCTTC. Residues: CASSPSSGRQFF.

The rearrangement uses TRBV7-2 and TRBJ1-4; D may be TRBD1 (5 bases). The V gene's germline CDR1 is SGHTA and CDR2 FQGNSA. The ends were cut back, 1 base at V and 4 bases at J, with 13 bases in the middle. The CDR3 contains 16 residues. In DNA, the CDR3 is TGTGCCAGCAGCTTAGGGACACTGGGATTTAATGAAAAACTGTTTTTT. Translated, it gives CASSLGTLGFNEKLFF.

V gene TRBV4-1 combines with J gene TRBJ2-3, with a tentative D call TRBD2 (6 bases). Germline V CDR1 and CDR2: MGHRA, YSYEKL. The CDR3 spans 17 residues. Trimming took 3 bases from V and 1 from J, leaving 17 bases between them. The CDR3 loop is CASSHDEAGRGTDTQYF. The CDR3 region has the DNA TGCGCCAGCAGCCATGACGAGGCGGGACGGGGCACAGATACGCAGTATTTT.

The V and J genes are TRBV6-4 and TRBJ1-2; D gene uncertain. The CDR3 spans 16 residues. V gave up 7 bases and J gave up 0 bases, with 18 bases separating them. Germline loops: CDR1 MRHNA, CDR2 SNTAGT. DNA for the CDR3: TGTGCCAGCAATCCCCTGGCAGTCCGTTCTAACTATGGCTACACCTTC. Translated, it gives CASNPLAVRSNYGYTF.

This clone was found once. The CDR3 nucleotides are TGTGCCAGCAGTGAAGCTCGGTTAAGCTATGGCTACACCTTC. Protein sequence: CASSEARLSYGYTF. The chain uses TRBV6-1 and TRBJ1-2; D is ambiguous. Per the germline V gene, CDR1 is MNHNS and CDR2 is SASEGT. V shed 0 bases and J shed 4 bases, with 9 bases lying between them. This CDR3 has 14 residues.

This clone was seen just once. V usage is TRBV19 and J usage is TRBJ1-2; the D gene is possibly TRBD1 (5 bases). Germline V gene lookup returns CDR1 LNHDA and CDR2 SQIVND (reference sequence). Trimming took 5 bases from V and 7 from J, leaving 17 bases between them. The CDR3 length is 14 residues. The CDR3, as DNA: TGTGCCAGTAGTCCCGGGAGGGCCGGGGGTGGCTACACCTTC. Translating it yields CASSPGRAGGGYTF.

V gene TRBV6-2 or TRBV6-3 combines with J gene TRBJ1-3, with 7 bases matching TRBD1. With V trimmed by 6 bases and J by 4 bases, 6 bases remained unmatched. CDR3 length: 14 residues. The germline V gene has CDR1 MNHEY and CDR2 SVGEGT. This chain's CDR3 is CASSWDSLGNTIYF. CDR3 DNA sequence: TGTGCCAGCAGCTGGGACAGCCTCGGAAACACCATATATTTT.

The chain combines TRBV29-1 with TRBJ1-1; D unresolved. The CDR3 has 13 residues. Trimming removed 7 bases at V and 5 bases at J, with 17 bases between. Germline lookup yields CDR1 SQVTM and CDR2 ANQGSEA. The CDR3 bases are TGCAGCGCCGCCGGCGGACTCGGAACTGAAGCTTTCTTT. Translated, it gives CSAAGGLGTEAFF.

The chain carries TRBV12-2 and TRBJ2-5; the DNA was not used to check the table's D call, TRBD2. TRBV12-2 is shown as a pseudogene. This CDR3 region has 15 residues. The CDR3 DNA reads as TGTGCAAGTCGCCCCCCTGGACGGGGAAAAGAGACCCAGTACTTC. Translated: CASRPPGRGKETQYF.

As for this clone: This sample includes further DNA sequences coding for the same CDR3. The J gene is TRBJ1-2, the V gene TRBV6-1, with no clear D. V lost 3 bases and J lost 1, with 3 bases in between. This CDR3 contains 12 residues. CDR1 is MNHNS, CDR2 SASEGT, per germline. The CDR3 protein is CASSESNYGYTF. The CDR3, as DNA: TGTGCCAGCAGTGAGAGTAACTATGGCTACACCTTC.

The chain uses TRBV4-3 and TRBJ2-4; 10 bases map to TRBD2. The J segment lost 4 bases and the V segment lost 0 bases, leaving 6 bases of the junction unmatched. Germline lookup yields CDR1 LGHNA and CDR2 YSLEER. The CDR3 length is 17 residues. The CDR3 spells CASSQERLTSGKNIQYF. The CDR3 DNA reads TGCGCCAGCAGCCAAGAAAGGCTGACTAGCGGGAAAAACATTCAGTACTTC.

This chain connects TRBV2 to TRBJ1-3, with TRBD1 identical over 7 bases. V lost 6 bases, J lost 3 bases, and 11 bases stayed unmatched. Germline V gene sequence: CDR1 SNHLY, CDR2 FYNNEI. The CDR3 has 16 residues. CDR3 region: CASRGSHRGGGNTIYF. In nucleotides, the CDR3 is TGTGCCAGCAGAGGATCCCACAGGGGTGGTGGAAACACCATATATTTT.

The chain joins TRBV20-1 to TRBJ1-6, with D unresolved. Looked up from germline, CDR1 is DFQATT and CDR2 is SNEGSKA (reference sequence). The CDR3 is 16 amino acids. Trimming pared 3 bases from V and 0 bases from J, leaving 12 bases between. This chain's CDR3 is CSASVGSGSYNSPLHF. DNA for the CDR3: TGCAGTGCTAGTGTTGGCAGCGGCTCCTATAATTCACCCCTCCACTTT.

The chain has TRBV14 and TRBJ1-4; a possible D gene is TRBD1 (6 bases). Trimming stripped 6 bases from V and 8 bases from J, with 19 bases between. The CDR3 has 15 residues. Germline CDR1 reads SGHDN; CDR2 reads FVKESK. Here the CDR3 reads CASRTGTLIREKLFF. The CDR3 DNA is TGTGCCAGCAGAACCGGGACACTAATCCGGGAAAAACTGTTTTTT.